These 15 T cell receptor beta chains originate from one sample sequenced in a study of early T cells in non-severe SARS-CoV-2 infection. Each CDR3 protein is one row after TCRdb ran MiXCR on the 5' RACE reads. The sample has over 55,000 distinct CDR3 sequences, around an eighth seen once. The sequenced material came from whole blood. The receptors here all came from an adult who was a healthcare worker with PCR-confirmed SARS-CoV-2 infection or an uninfected control (not recorded which).

In its sample, this clonotype was seen many times. The V gene is TRBV6-5, the J gene TRBJ2-2; weak D call: TRBD2 (6 bases). The CDR3 totals 16 residues. The V gene lost 0 bases and the J gene lost 2 bases, with 10 bases spanning the gap. CDR1 is MNHEY, CDR2 SVGAGI, per germline. CDR3 DNA: TGTGCCAGCAGTTACTCGATGGGGACTAACACCGGGGAGCTGTTTTTT. Amino acid sequence: CASSYSMGTNTGELFF.

This clonotype was seen ten or more times. The V gene is TRBV29-1, the J gene TRBJ1-2; 8 bases are shared with TRBD1. Trimming took 7 bases from V and 8 from J; bases not matched to a gene: 6. The CDR3 contains 11 residues. In germline, CDR1 is SQVTM, CDR2 ANQGSEA. The CDR3 sequence: CSAPQGVGYTF. CDR3 DNA: TGCAGCGCTCCACAGGGGGTCGGCTACACCTTC.

This clonotype was counted ten times or more. The chain has TRBV14 and TRBJ2-1, with no clear D. Germline CDR1 and CDR2: SGHDN and FVKESK. The CDR3 runs 14 residues. Deletions cut 1 base from V and 3 bases from J, with 7 bases between. CDR3 nucleotides: TGTGCCAGCAGCCAAGGGTCCAGCTACAATGAGCAGTTCTTC. Its translation is CASSQGSSYNEQFF.

This clonotype showed up many times. This chain links TRBV4-3 with TRBJ2-5; 10 positions agree with TRBD1. Germline V gene lookup returns CDR1 LGHNA and CDR2 YSLEER. The CDR3 covers 16 residues. After removal of 4 bases from V and 4 bases from J, the junction contained 9 bases not matched to a gene. The CDR3, as DNA: TGCGCCAGCAGCCTTCCGGGACAGGGGCTTCGAGAGACCCAGTACTTC. Amino acid sequence: CASSLPGQGLRETQYF.

The table lists this clonotype with many counts. The chain employs TRBV30 and TRBJ2-1; the match to TRBD2 covers 10 bases. The CDR3 is made up of 14 amino acids. V lost 5 bases to trimming and J lost 10 bases; unmatched junction nucleotides: 11. From germline, CDR1 is GTSNPN and CDR2 SVGIG (reference sequence). CDR3 sequence: CAWAGGSGRPEQFF. As DNA, the CDR3 is TGTGCCTGGGCGGGAGGTAGCGGGAGGCCCGAGCAGTTCTTC.

This clonotype came up many times. The gene calls are TRBV2 and TRBJ1-3; D may be TRBD1 (5 bases). V dropped 2 bases and J dropped 6 bases, with 8 bases sitting between them. CDR1 and CDR2 (germline): SNHLY, FYNNEI. The CDR3 has 13 amino acids. The CDR3 nucleotides are TGTGCCAGCAGTGAAACCGGGGCAAACACCATATATTTT. This sequence encodes CASSETGANTIYF.

The sample holds many counts of this clonotype. The chain joins TRBV10-2 to TRBJ2-3, with 7 bases matching TRBD1. The trim removed 6 bases at V and 3 bases at J, leaving 15 bases unmatched. The length of the CDR3 is 17 residues. Germline V gene data show CDR1 as WSHSY and CDR2 as SAAADI. CDR3: CASSTGAGGPFTDTQYF. The CDR3 nucleotides read TGCGCCAGCAGCACCGGGGCAGGGGGTCCTTTTACAGATACGCAGTATTTT.

This clonotype has a handful of counts. This chain uses TRBV28 with TRBJ1-5; D gene unclear. CDR3 length equals 15 residues. V was cut by 1 base and J by 3 bases, with 10 bases left in between. CDR1 is MDHEN and CDR2 is SYDVKM in the germline V gene. The CDR3 region is CASSLLSVYNQPQHF. The CDR3 nucleotides are TGTGCCAGCAGTTTATTGTCAGTTTACAATCAGCCCCAGCATTTT.

This clonotype was recorded at least ten times. The rearrangement links TRBV9 to TRBJ2-3; maybe TRBD2 (7 bases). In germline, CDR1 is SGDLS, CDR2 YYNGEE. Trimming removed 3 bases at V and 3 bases at J, with 17 bases between. The CDR3 totals 16 residues. For the CDR3, the DNA is TGTGCCAGCAGCGAGACAGGCGTGGGAGGGACAGATACGCAGTATTTT. Protein sequence: CASSETGVGGTDTQYF.

This clonotype has ten or more counts. This sequence joins TRBV4-2 and TRBJ1-1; maybe TRBD1 (6 bases). The CDR3 loop spans 15 amino acids. V lost 1 base, J lost 3 bases, and 12 bases lay in between. Germline V gives CDR1 LGHNA, CDR2 YNFKEQ. The CDR3 reads CASSQGGGQDTEAFF. CDR3 DNA sequence: TGTGCCAGCAGCCAAGGCGGGGGGCAGGACACTGAAGCTTTCTTT.

This clonotype was seen repeatedly, ten times or more. The J gene is TRBJ2-1, the V gene TRBV28; possible D gene TRBD1, 7 bases. The germline V gene has CDR1 MDHEN and CDR2 SYDVKM. This CDR3 has 15 residues. Trimming removed 5 bases from V and 8 bases from J, with 19 bases in between. CDR3 sequence (DNA): TGTGCCAGCAGTACTCCCGGACAGGAGGGGGATGAGCAGTTCTTC. Protein sequence: CASSTPGQEGDEQFF.

The sample holds many counts of this clonotype. V usage is TRBV5-1 and J usage is TRBJ1-2; 7 bases are shared with TRBD1. The germline V gene encodes CDR1 SGHRS and CDR2 YFSETQ. The V segment lost 3 bases and the J segment 8 bases; nucleotides outside the gene matches: 16. The CDR3 extends over 16 amino acids. The CDR3 DNA reads as TGCGCCAGCAGCTCAGCTTCGACAGGGCCATGGCGGGGCTACACCTTC. It is translated as CASSSASTGPWRGYTF.

The chain couples TRBV30 to TRBJ2-1; possible D gene TRBD1, 5 bases. The germline V gene has CDR1 GTSNPN and CDR2 SVGIG (reference sequence). The CDR3 loop spans 15 amino acids. Between the trimmed V and J ends, which lost 6 bases and 2 bases, there was a span of 17 bases. The CDR3 loop is CACPKGRYPYNEQFF. The CDR3 DNA reads as TGTGCCTGCCCCAAGGGGCGGTATCCCTACAATGAGCAGTTCTTC. Looking up the rest from reference TRBV30 and TRBJ2-1 gives the full variable domain: SQTIHQWPATLVQPVGSPLSLECTVEGTSNPNLYWYRQAAGRGLQLLFYSVGIGQISSEVPQNLSASRPQDRQFILSSKKLLLSDSGFYLCACPKGRYPYNEQFFGPGTRLTVL.

The chain couples TRBV20-1 to TRBJ1-2; a weak D match, TRBD1 (5 bases). The V gene's germline CDR1 is DFQATT and CDR2 SNEGSKA (reference sequence). V was clipped by 1 base and J by 3 bases, with 12 bases between them. This CDR3 comprises 14 residues. The CDR3 region has the DNA TGCAGTGCTAGAGTCAGGGAAAAGGACTATGGCTACACCTTC. Its protein product is CSARVREKDYGYTF.

The table lists this clonotype with a few counts. The chain links TRBV2 to TRBJ2-1; D gene ambiguous. V lost 0 bases and J lost 13, with 7 bases in between. Germline values: CDR1 SNHLY, CDR2 FYNNEI. The CDR3 covers 11 residues. The CDR3 protein is CASSEAGPQFF. CDR3 sequence (DNA): TGTGCCAGCAGTGAAGCGGGCCCCCAGTTCTTC. The full variable domain, with the rest looked up from reference TRBV2 and TRBJ2-1, is EPEVTQTPSHQVTQMGQEVILRCVPISNHLYFYWYRQILGQKVEFLVSFYNNEISEKSEIFDDQFSVERPDGSNFTLKIRSTKLEDSAMYFCASSEAGPQFFGPGTRLTVL.